The present T cell receptor (beta chain) was sequenced within a study of blood T cell repertoires in COVID-19. Turning to the study itself: Specimens from acute and convalescent COVID-19 originated in the United States, Italy and Spain. T cells, B-cell-depleted T cells, or PBMCs provided the cDNA or gDNA that served as material.

The trim removed 2 bases at V and 2 bases at J, leaving 10 bases unmatched. CDR3 length equals 19 residues. CDR1 KGHSH and CDR2 LQKENI come from the germline V gene. Authors' data handling: Cell counts per sample came from amplifying reference gene primers. Produced via immunoSEQ multiplex PCR; TCRdb's table is partial and in-frame only. V and J calls and clone size follow that table, whereas D and trimming were derived from the DNA. The table has 55,000 to 85,000 clones, roughly 77% seen once. V gene TRBV18 combines with J gene TRBJ1-5; 12 positions agree with TRBD1. The TCR was taken from a woman in her seventies with acute or convalescent COVID-19. Input material: peripheral blood. The CDR3 nucleotides are TGTGCCAGCTCACCATATACCGGGACAGGGGGCTCGGGCAATCAGCCCCAGCATTTT. Translating gives CASSPYTGTGGSGNQPQHF.